This T cell receptor (beta chain) emerged from a study of blood T cell repertoires in COVID-19. Deletions cut 8 bases from V and 11 bases from J, with 12 bases between. The CDR3 length is 10 residues. Germline CDR1 reads MNHNS; CDR2 reads SASEGT. Sequenced by immunoSEQ multiplex PCR; TCRdb stores in-frame clones only, minus some. The table includes some 140,000 clones, approximately 83% detected once. This receptor was identified in a woman in her fifties or sixties with COVID-19, enrolled during active disease. This chain uses TRBV6-1 with TRBJ1-1; D not certain. Material for sequencing was peripheral blood. The CDR3 protein is CASLYTKAFF. As DNA, the CDR3 is TGTGCCAGCTTGTACACCAAGGCTTTCTTT.